This T cell receptor (beta chain) appears in the sequencing data of a study of blood T cell repertoires in COVID-19. As for the study in general: The United States, Italy and Spain supplied acute and convalescent COVID-19 samples. Sources were T cells, B-cell-depleted T cells, or PBMCs; the material itself was cDNA or gDNA.

Original handling: Reference gene primer amplification gave estimated nucleated cell counts. Sequenced by immunoSEQ multiplex PCR; TCRdb stores in-frame clones only, minus some. The D gene and trimming were derived from the DNA, and the V and J assignments and clone size from that table. Here the sample spans about 300,000 clones, around 84% being singletons. The CDR3 spans 15 residues. The V gene lost 7 bases and the J gene lost 2 bases, with 15 bases spanning the gap. CDR1 and CDR2 from the germline V gene are SGHNT and YYREEE (reference sequence). J is TRBJ2-2 and V is TRBV5-4; D perhaps matches TRBD2 (7 bases). The sequence derives from a man aged 25 to 40 who had recovered from COVID-19. Sequencing input: PBMCs or T cells enriched from blood (not recorded which). The CDR3 nucleotides are TGTGCCAGCGGGGTCGGGGGGCCAAACACCGGGGAGCTGTTTTTT. Residues: CASGVGGPNTGELFF.